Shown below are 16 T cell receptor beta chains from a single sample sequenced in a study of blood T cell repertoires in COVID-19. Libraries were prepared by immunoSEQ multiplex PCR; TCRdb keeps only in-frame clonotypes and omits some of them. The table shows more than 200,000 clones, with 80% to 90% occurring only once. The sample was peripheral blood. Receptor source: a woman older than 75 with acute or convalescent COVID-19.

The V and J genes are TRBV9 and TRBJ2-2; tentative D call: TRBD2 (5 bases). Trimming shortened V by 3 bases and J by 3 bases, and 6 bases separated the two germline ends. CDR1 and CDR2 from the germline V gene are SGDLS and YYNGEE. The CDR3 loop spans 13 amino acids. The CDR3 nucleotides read TGTGCCAGCAGCGAGAGGGACACCGGGGAGCTGTTTTTT. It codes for CASSERDTGELFF.

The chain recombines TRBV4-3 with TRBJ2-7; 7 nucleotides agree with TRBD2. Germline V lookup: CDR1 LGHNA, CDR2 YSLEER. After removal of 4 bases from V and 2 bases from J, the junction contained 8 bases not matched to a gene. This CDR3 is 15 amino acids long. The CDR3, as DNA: TGCGCCAGCAGCCCCGGGGAGGGGCATCCCTACGAGCAGTACTTC. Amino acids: CASSPGEGHPYEQYF.

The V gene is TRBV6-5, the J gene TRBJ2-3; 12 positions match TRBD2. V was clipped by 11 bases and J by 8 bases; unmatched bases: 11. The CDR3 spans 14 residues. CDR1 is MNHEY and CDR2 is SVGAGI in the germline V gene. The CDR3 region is CAVSGASGGATQYF. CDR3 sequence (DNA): TGTGCCGTAAGCGGGGCTAGCGGGGGGGCTACGCAGTATTTT.

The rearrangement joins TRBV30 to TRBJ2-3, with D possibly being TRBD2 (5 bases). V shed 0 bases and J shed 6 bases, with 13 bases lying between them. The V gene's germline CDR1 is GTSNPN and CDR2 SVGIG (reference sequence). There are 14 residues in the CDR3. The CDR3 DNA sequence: TGTGCCTGGAGTGTATCTAGCCCCCCGGATACGCAGTATTTT. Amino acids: CAWSVSSPPDTQYF.

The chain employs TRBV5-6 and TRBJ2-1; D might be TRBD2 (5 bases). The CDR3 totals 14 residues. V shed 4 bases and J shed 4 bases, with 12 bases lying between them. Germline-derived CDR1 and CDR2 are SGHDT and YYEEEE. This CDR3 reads CASSTGVGYNEQFF. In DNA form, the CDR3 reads TGTGCCAGCAGCACCGGGGTCGGATACAATGAGCAGTTCTTC. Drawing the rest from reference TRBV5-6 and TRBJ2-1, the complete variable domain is DAGVTQSPTHLIKTRGQQVTLRCSPKSGHDTVSWYQQALGQGPQFIFQYYEEEERQRGNFPDRFSGHQFPNYSSELNVNALLLGDSALYLCASSTGVGYNEQFFGPGTRLTVL.

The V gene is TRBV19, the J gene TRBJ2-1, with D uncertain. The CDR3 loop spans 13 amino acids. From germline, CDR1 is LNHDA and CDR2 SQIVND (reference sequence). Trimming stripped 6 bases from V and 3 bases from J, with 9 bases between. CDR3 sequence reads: CASSTANYNEQFF. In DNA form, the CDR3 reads TGTGCCAGTAGCACTGCTAACTACAATGAGCAGTTCTTC.

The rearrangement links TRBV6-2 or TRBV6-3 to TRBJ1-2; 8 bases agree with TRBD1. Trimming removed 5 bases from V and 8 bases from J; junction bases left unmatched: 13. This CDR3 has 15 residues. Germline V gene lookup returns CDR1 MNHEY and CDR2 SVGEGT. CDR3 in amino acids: CASSHPTGANRGYTF. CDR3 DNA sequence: TGTGCCAGCAGTCACCCGACAGGGGCAAACAGGGGCTACACCTTC.

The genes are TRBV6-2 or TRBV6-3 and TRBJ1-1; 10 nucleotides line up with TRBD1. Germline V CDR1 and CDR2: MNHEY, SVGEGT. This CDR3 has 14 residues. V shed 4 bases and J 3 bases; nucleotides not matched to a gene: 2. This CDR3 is CASSWDRGDTEAFF. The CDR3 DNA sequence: TGTGCCAGCAGTTGGGACAGGGGCGACACTGAAGCTTTCTTT.

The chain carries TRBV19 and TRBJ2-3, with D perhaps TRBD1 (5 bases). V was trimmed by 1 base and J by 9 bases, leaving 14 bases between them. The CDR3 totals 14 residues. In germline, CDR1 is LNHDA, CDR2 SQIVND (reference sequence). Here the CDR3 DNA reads TGTGCCAGTAGTATAGGCCAGGGTGAGGACACGCAGTATTTT. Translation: CASSIGQGEDTQYF.

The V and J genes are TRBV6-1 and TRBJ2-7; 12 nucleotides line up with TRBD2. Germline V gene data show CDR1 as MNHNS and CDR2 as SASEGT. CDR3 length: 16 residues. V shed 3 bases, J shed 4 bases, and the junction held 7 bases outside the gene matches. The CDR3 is CASSDRETSGSYEQYF. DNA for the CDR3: TGTGCCAGCAGTGATAGGGAGACTAGCGGGAGTTACGAGCAGTACTTC.

The CDR3 DNA is TGCAGTGCTAGTCTTACCGGGACAGGGGGCTCCCAACCCTATGGCTACACCTTC. This translates into CSASLTGTGGSQPYGYTF. The rearrangement links TRBV20-1 to TRBJ1-2; 12 bases fit TRBD1. The germline V gene has CDR1 DFQATT and CDR2 SNEGSKA (reference sequence). The CDR3 is 18 amino acids. The J segment lost 4 bases and the V segment lost 3 bases, leaving 15 bases of the junction unmatched.

CDR3 in DNA: TGCGCCAGCAGCTTGGACCCGGACAGGGGAAGGGTCACAGATACGCAGTATTTT. Amino acid sequence: CASSLDPDRGRVTDTQYF. This chain connects TRBV5-1 to TRBJ2-3, with TRBD1 matching over 9 bases. This CDR3 region has 18 residues. V lost 0 bases and J lost 2; bases outside the gene matches: 10. Germline loops: CDR1 SGHRS, CDR2 YFSETQ.

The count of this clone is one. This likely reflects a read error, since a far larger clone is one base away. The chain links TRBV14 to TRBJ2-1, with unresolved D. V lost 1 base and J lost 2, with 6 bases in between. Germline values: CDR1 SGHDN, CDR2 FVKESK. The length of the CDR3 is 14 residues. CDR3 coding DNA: TGTGCCAGCAGCCAAGCAATTGCCTACAATGAGCAGTTCTTC. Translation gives CASSQAIAYNEQFF. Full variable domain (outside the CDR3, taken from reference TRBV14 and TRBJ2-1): EAGVTQFPSHSVIEKGQTVTLRCDPISGHDNLYWYRRVMGKEIKFLLHFVKESKQDESGMPNNRFLAERTGGTYSTLKVQPAELEDSGVYFCASSQAIAYNEQFFGPGTRLTVL.

CDR3 sequence: CASSFSGTRLVYEQYF. The CDR3 DNA reads as TGTGCCAGCAGTTTTTCCGGGACTAGATTAGTCTACGAGCAGTACTTC. The chain has TRBV28 and TRBJ2-7; 8 bases agree with TRBD2. Germline CDR1 reads MDHEN; CDR2 reads SYDVKM. The ends lost 3 bases at V and 3 bases at J; junction bases unmatched: 10. The CDR3 covers 16 residues.

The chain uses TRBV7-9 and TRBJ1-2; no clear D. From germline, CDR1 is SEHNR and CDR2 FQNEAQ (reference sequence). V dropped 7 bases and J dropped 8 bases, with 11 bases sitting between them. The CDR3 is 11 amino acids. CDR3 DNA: TGTGCCAGCACCACAACGGGGGGCTACACCTTC. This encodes CASTTTGGYTF.

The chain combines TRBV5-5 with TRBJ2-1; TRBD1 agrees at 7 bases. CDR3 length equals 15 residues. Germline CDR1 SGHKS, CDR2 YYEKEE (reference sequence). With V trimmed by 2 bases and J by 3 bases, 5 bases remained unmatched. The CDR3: CASSFEGGGYNEQFF. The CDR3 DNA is TGTGCCAGCAGCTTCGAAGGGGGCGGCTACAATGAGCAGTTCTTC. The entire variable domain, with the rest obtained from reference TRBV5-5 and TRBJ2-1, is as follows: DAGVTQSPTHLIKTRGQQVTLRCSPISGHKSVSWYQQVLGQGPQFIFQYYEKEERGRGNFPDRFSARQFPNYSSELNVNALLLGDSALYLCASSFEGGGYNEQFFGPGTRLTVL.